Shown below are 11 T cell receptor beta chains from a single sample sequenced in a study of glioma-infiltrating T cells after dendritic cell vaccination. Regarding time point: after dendritic cell vaccination, including at tumor progression/relapse. Here immunoSEQ multiplex PCR was the method, and the copy in TCRdb shows in-frame clones only, minus some. The sample carries 72,000 or so clones, roughly 87% recorded once. Here the sequenced sample was blood, taken after dendritic cell vaccination. The receptors were sampled from a human donor with glioblastoma.

This clone was detected once. The CDR3 region has the DNA TGTGCCAGTAGTATAGGACAGGGGGCGAATTACGAGCAGTACTTC. Translation: CASSIGQGANYEQYF. The V call is TRBV19, the J call TRBJ2-7, with 10 nucleotides matching TRBD1. CDR3 length equals 15 residues. With V trimmed by 1 base and J by 4 bases, 4 bases remained unmatched. CDR1 and CDR2 (germline): LNHDA, SQIVND (reference sequence). Full variable domain (remainder filled in from reference TRBV19 and TRBJ2-7): DGGITQSPKYLFRKEGQNVTLSCEQNLNHDAMYWYRQDPGQGLRLIYYSQIVNDFQKGDIAEGYSVSREKKESFPLTVTSAQKNPTAFYLCASSIGQGANYEQYFGPGTRLTVT.

The genes are TRBV18 and TRBJ2-3; 7 bases map to TRBD2. The CDR3 consists of 15 residues. Looked up from germline, CDR1 is KGHSH and CDR2 is LQKENI. The V gene end was trimmed by 5 bases and the J gene end by 5 bases; junction bases not matched to a gene: 10. The CDR3 nucleotides are TGTGCCAGCTCAGTCCTAGCGGACGTAATAGATACGCAGTATTTT. Translation gives CASSVLADVIDTQYF.

V gene TRBV4-3 combines with J gene TRBJ2-1; 9 bases fit TRBD2. The ends lost 3 bases at V and 8 bases at J; junction bases unmatched: 8. CDR1 and CDR2 from the germline V gene are LGHNA and YSLEER. The CDR3 spans 15 residues. CDR3 nucleotide sequence: TGCGCCAGCAGCCATGGCGGGAGGGCCAGGGATGAGCAGTTCTTC. Residues: CASSHGGRARDEQFF.

The chain couples TRBV7-9 to TRBJ2-3; D is perhaps TRBD2 (5 bases). The CDR3 totals 13 residues. Deletions cut 5 bases from V and 6 bases from J, with 12 bases between. Germline CDR1 is SEHNR and CDR2 is FQNEAQ (reference sequence). The CDR3: CASSVDSGDTQYF. CDR3 sequence (DNA): TGTGCCAGCAGCGTGGACTCAGGCGATACGCAGTATTTT.

The chain has TRBV6-1 and TRBJ1-1; D remains unclear. Looked up from germline, CDR1 is MNHNS and CDR2 is SASEGT. This CDR3 spans 13 amino acids. Deletions cut 0 bases from V and 1 base from J, with 3 bases between. CDR3 bases: TGTGCCAGCAGTGAAGCCGGGAACACTGAAGCTTTCTTT. As protein: CASSEAGNTEAFF.

This clone was recorded once. Other DNA sequences in this specimen translate into the identical CDR3. The chain is built from TRBV19 and TRBJ1-5; perhaps TRBD1 as D (6 bases). The V end was cut by 4 bases, the J end by 0 bases, with 10 bases between. CDR1 and CDR2 from the germline V gene are LNHDA and SQIVND (reference sequence). The CDR3 length is 15 residues. The CDR3 here is CASSTGHYSNQPQHF. The CDR3 DNA is TGTGCCAGTAGTACGGGACATTATAGCAATCAGCCCCAGCATTTT.

The rearrangement joins TRBV5-6 to TRBJ1-3, with 7 bases identical to TRBD1. The germline CDR1 and CDR2 sequences are SGHDT and YYEEEE. Trimming took 4 bases from V and 4 from J; bases not matched to a gene: 11. There are 16 residues in the CDR3. CDR3 residues: CASSRTDRALGNTIYF. For the CDR3, the DNA is TGTGCCAGCAGCCGGACCGACAGGGCGTTAGGAAACACCATATATTTT.

The chain links TRBV2 to TRBJ1-5; 8 nucleotides align to TRBD1. CDR3 length equals 15 residues. V gave up 6 bases and J gave up 2 bases; unmatched junction bases: 6. The V gene's germline CDR1 is SNHLY and CDR2 FYNNEI. The CDR3 loop is CASREQGVGNQPQHF. DNA for the CDR3: TGTGCCAGCAGAGAACAGGGGGTTGGCAATCAGCCCCAGCATTTT. Full variable domain (remainder filled in from reference TRBV2 and TRBJ1-5): EPEVTQTPSHQVTQMGQEVILRCVPISNHLYFYWYRQILGQKVEFLVSFYNNEISEKSEIFDDQFSVERPDGSNFTLKIRSTKLEDSAMYFCASREQGVGNQPQHFGDGTRLSIL.

The chain has TRBV27 and TRBJ2-7; D perhaps matches TRBD2 (5 bases). The V and J ends lost 5 bases and 6 bases respectively, with 17 bases between them. The germline gives CDR1 MNHEY, CDR2 SMNVEV (reference sequence). The CDR3 runs to 14 residues. CDR3 protein: CASSPAGRGGEQYF. The CDR3 DNA reads TGTGCCAGCAGTCCCGCCGGGCGAGGAGGCGAGCAGTACTTC.

The CDR3 spells CASSSGQGPYSNYGYTF. The CDR3 coding sequence is TGTGCCAGCAGCTCAGGACAGGGGCCCTACTCTAACTATGGCTACACCTTC. The chain employs TRBV7-3 and TRBJ1-2, with 9 bases aligning to TRBD1. With V trimmed by 4 bases and J by 0 bases, 9 bases remained unmatched. This CDR3 contains 17 residues. CDR1 is SGHTA, CDR2 FQGTGA, per germline.

This chain joins TRBV15 and TRBJ2-6; D gene uncertain. The CDR3 has 15 amino acids. Germline V gene sequence: CDR1 LNHNV, CDR2 YYDKDF (reference sequence). Deletions cut 2 bases from V and 2 bases from J, with 7 bases between. As DNA, the CDR3 is TGTGCCACCAGCAGACAGGCCACTGGGGCCAACGTCCTGACTTTC. Translated, it gives CATSRQATGANVLTF.